This TCR beta chain was identified during a study of OX40 agonist ivuxolimab in advanced cancers. Study-level background: A diagnosis of hepatocellular carcinoma, melanoma, renal cell or head and neck cancer was present in dose-escalation patients.

Sequencing used immunoSEQ multiplex PCR; TCRdb keeps in-frame clones, though not all of them. The sample holds around 76,000 clones, around 82% seen once. Looked up from germline, CDR1 is MNHNY and CDR2 is SVGAGI (reference sequence). The CDR3 is 16 amino acids. Trimming removed 0 bases at V and 2 bases at J, with 12 bases between. Sampled blood was obtained at baseline, cycle 4 day 1, and cycle 7 day 1. This sample comprised CD4+ or CD8+ T cells sorted from blood, obtained in a trial of the OX40 agonist ivuxolimab. This chain links TRBV6-6 with TRBJ2-3; possible D gene TRBD2, 5 bases. This TCR was recovered from an adult with an advanced solid tumor such as melanoma, head and neck, liver or kidney cancer. The CDR3 DNA reads as TGTGCCAGCAGTTACTCGACACTAGGAAACACAGATACGCAGTATTTT. Translated, it gives CASSYSTLGNTDTQYF.